This note documents a single T cell receptor beta chain sequence. The antigen is undetermined. The data derive from a study of T cells in Graves' hyperthyroidism and ophthalmopathy. Study-wide results and limits: Researchers found most expanded thyroid clonotypes above 0.001 in blood as well.

Participants, patients aged 18 to 65, had newly diagnosed hyperthyroidism with a duration under 2 months. Clinical symptoms, serum thyroxine and TRAb, thyroid ultrasound and orbital computed tomography together formed the diagnostic basis. CDR1 LGHNT and CDR2 FRNRAP come from the germline V gene. The CDR3 runs to 12 residues. V was shortened by 4 bases and J by 2 bases, with 5 bases between the two germline ends. Authors of the study amplified TCR beta CDR3 regions from RNA transcripts. TCR CDR3 underwent first-round RT-PCR with the HTBI primer set. TCRdb fed the multiplex PCR reads into MiXCR, producing one record per CDR3 protein. The sample has under 350,000 distinct CDR3 sequences; over 15% are singletons.

The material sequenced was blood. The TCR originated in a woman between 45 and 65 years old with Graves' hyperthyroidism. The chain has TRBV12-5 and TRBJ2-5; D could derive from TRBD1 or TRBD2 (5 bases each). CDR3 region: CASGWGQETQYF. The CDR3 DNA follows: TGTGCTAGTGGTTGGGGGCAAGAGACCCAGTACTTC. Full variable domain (remainder filled in from reference TRBV12-5 and TRBJ2-5): DARVTQTPRHKVTEMGQEVTMRCQPILGHNTVFWYRQTMMQGLELLAYFRNRAPLDDSGMPKDRFSAEMPDATLATLKIQPSEPRDSAVYFCASGWGQETQYFGPGTRLLVL.